These 7 T cell receptor beta chains share one sample of origin, sequenced in a study of cytomegalovirus exposure and HLA in healthy donors. Sequencing used immunoSEQ multiplex PCR; TCRdb keeps in-frame clones, though not all of them. The sample records roughly 110,000 clones, about 87% being singletons. Source material: PBMCs. The receptor set was obtained from a woman aged 18-30 years in good health and CMV-seropositive.

V usage is TRBV4-1 and J usage is TRBJ1-2; D may be TRBD1 (6 bases). The germline V gene encodes CDR1 MGHRA and CDR2 YSYEKL. The CDR3 consists of 15 residues. V gave up 1 base and J gave up 5 bases, with 14 bases separating them. The CDR3 sequence is CASSQGTEPKYGYTF. The CDR3 DNA reads as TGCGCCAGCAGCCAAGGGACAGAACCAAAATATGGCTACACCTTC.

The V and J genes are TRBV5-4 and TRBJ1-4; 10 bases are a match to TRBD1. The CDR3 totals 14 residues. V was pared by 2 bases and J by 6 bases, with 1 base of the junction left unmatched. Germline CDR1 SGHNT, CDR2 YYREEE (reference sequence). The CDR3: CASSFGTGDEKLFF. The CDR3 nucleotides read TGTGCCAGCAGCTTCGGGACAGGGGATGAAAAACTGTTTTTT.

This clone has a single count. The chain uses TRBV15 and TRBJ1-5, with 10 bases that match TRBD1. Trimming took 3 bases from V and 4 from J; bases not matched to a gene: 6. The CDR3 is 16 residues long. The germline V gene encodes CDR1 LNHNV and CDR2 YYDKDF (reference sequence). The chain's CDR3 is CATSRRGQGLNQPQHF. For the CDR3, the DNA is TGTGCCACCAGCAGGAGGGGACAGGGGTTGAATCAGCCCCAGCATTTT.

V and J are TRBV6-1 and TRBJ1-2; TRBD1 is a possible D gene (6 bases). The germline V gene has CDR1 MNHNS and CDR2 SASEGT. This CDR3 is 14 amino acids long. The ends were cut back, 3 bases at V and 3 bases at J, with 11 bases in the middle. CDR3 DNA sequence: TGTGCCAGCAGTGATCAACAGGGTGACTATGGCTACACCTTC. Translated: CASSDQQGDYGYTF.

The CDR3 region has the DNA TGTGCCAGCAGCCAAGGGACAGGGCCTAGCACAGATACGCAGTATTTT. This gives the protein CASSQGTGPSTDTQYF. The V call is TRBV7-9, the J call TRBJ2-3; 9 bases are a match to TRBD1. From germline, CDR1 is SEHNR and CDR2 FQNEAQ (reference sequence). Trimming took 5 bases from V and 0 from J; bases not matched to a gene: 6. The CDR3 loop spans 16 amino acids.

This sequence joins TRBV2 and TRBJ2-2, with 11 bases identical to TRBD2. The CDR3 is 17 amino acids. J was trimmed by 7 bases and V by 5 bases; bases with no gene match: 12. Germline CDR1 reads SNHLY; CDR2 reads FYNNEI. The CDR3 region is CASSTLLASGGNGELFF. CDR3 bases: TGTGCCAGCAGTACCCTCCTCGCTAGCGGGGGGAACGGGGAGCTGTTTTTT.

This sequence joins TRBV9 and TRBJ1-4, with D possibly TRBD1 on 5 matching bases. V lost 4 bases and J 8 bases, leaving 15 bases between the germline ends. The CDR3 extends over 14 amino acids. Per germline, CDR1 SGDLS and CDR2 YYNGEE. The CDR3 DNA follows: TGTGCCAGCAGCTTCGGGGGGGAGAGGGAAAAACTGTTTTTT. This encodes CASSFGGEREKLFF.